This T cell receptor (beta chain) was profiled in a study of blood T cell repertoires in COVID-19 (dated by TCRdb to about 2020). In the study overall: Samples from collaborators originated in the United States, Italy and Spain and spanned both the acute and convalescent phases of COVID-19. Where available, HLA class I and class II types were taken from metadata supplied by the sample provider and were not determined by assay-based typing. Samples came from the ongoing ImmuneRACE study (first 160 participants) plus 1,254 subjects from 6 global collaborators. The repertoires were released in a freely available public database intended as a resource for research on the immune response to SARS-CoV-2. Subjects who had been exposed to COVID-19, were actively infected with it, or had recovered from it provided the deeply sampled blood TCRbeta repertoires that made up the dataset. Sample metadata almost always included a de-identified subject ID, COVID-19 status, age in years and sex. The material from the prospective study consisted of cDNA or gDNA derived from T cells, B-cell-depleted T cells, or PBMCs. Study-level results and caveats: The quantity of clinical and demographic metadata differed by source and by participant and was supplied without curation.

About this clone itself: Its antigen is unknown. No base-level quality is on record; no much larger clone is a single base apart.

The germline V gene (reference sequence) specifies GTSNPN as CDR1 and SVGIG as CDR2. The germline ends are 14 bases apart after V is trimmed by 4 bases and J by 2 bases. The CDR3, cysteine through phenylalanine, is 14 amino acids long. Just the 42-base CDR3 DNA is kept, in frame starting at base 1. In Seattle, one collaborating source enrolled patients while the infection was active and tracked those patients longitudinally over the course of disease. Whole blood was collected in K2EDTA tubes by collaborating institutions according to the institutions' own protocols. For TCRbeta analysis, collaborators shipped samples as frozen whole blood, isolated PBMCs, or DNA extracted from either of those sample types. TCRbeta CDR3 regions were amplified from genomic DNA by means of the immunoSEQ Assay, a bias-controlled multiplex PCR. The original pipeline was this. The number of nucleated cells in each sample was estimated from the amplification of reference gene primers within the assay. To quantify the absolute abundance of each unique TCRbeta CDR3 rearrangement, sequence reads were collapsed and filtered. For each sample, productive Simpson clonality was calculated as the square root of Simpson's diversity index across productive rearrangements. TCRdb retrieved this table from immuneACCESS and kept in-frame rearrangements only. Not all clones are present; in checked studies, unresolved V genes account for under half, and no reason is known for the remainder. That table supplies the V and J calls and clone size; D and trimming were determined from the DNA. This sample has 180,000 or so clones in its table, and approximately 87% of those were observed once. The ten top clones hold approximately 11% of the sample.

Recombination linked TRBV30 to TRBJ1-2; tentative D gene TRBD1, with 6 bases matching. This clonotype was obtained from a woman aged 60 to 75 with COVID-19, enrolled during active disease. The source material was peripheral blood. The sequenced DNA: TGTGCCTGGATCGGACAGTCTTACAACTATGGCTACACCTTC. The translation is CAWIGQSYNYGYTF.